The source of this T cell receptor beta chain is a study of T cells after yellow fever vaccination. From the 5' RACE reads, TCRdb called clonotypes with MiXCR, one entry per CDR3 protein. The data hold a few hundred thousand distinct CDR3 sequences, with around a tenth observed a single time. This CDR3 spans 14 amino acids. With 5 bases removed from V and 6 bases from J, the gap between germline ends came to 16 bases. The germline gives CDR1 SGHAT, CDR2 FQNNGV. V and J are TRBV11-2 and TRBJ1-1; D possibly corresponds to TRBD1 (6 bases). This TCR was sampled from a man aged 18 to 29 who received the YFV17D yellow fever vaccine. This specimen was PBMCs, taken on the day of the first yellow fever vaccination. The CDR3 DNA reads TGTGCCAGCAGCCCATGGGGCAGGGGCCCTGAAGCTTTCTTT. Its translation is CASSPWGRGPEAFF.